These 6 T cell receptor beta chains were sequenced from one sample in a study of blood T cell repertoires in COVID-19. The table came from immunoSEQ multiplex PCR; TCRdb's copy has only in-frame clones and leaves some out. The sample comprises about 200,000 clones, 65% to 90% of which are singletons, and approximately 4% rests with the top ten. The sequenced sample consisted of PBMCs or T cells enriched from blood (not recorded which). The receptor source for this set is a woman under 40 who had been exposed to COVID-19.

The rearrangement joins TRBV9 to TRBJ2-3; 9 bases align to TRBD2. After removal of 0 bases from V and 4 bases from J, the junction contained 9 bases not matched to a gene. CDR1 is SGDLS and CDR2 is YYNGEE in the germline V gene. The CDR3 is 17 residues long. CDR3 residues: CASSVGIGGGASDTQYF. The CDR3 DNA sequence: TGTGCCAGCAGCGTAGGTATTGGCGGGGGGGCGTCAGATACGCAGTATTTT.

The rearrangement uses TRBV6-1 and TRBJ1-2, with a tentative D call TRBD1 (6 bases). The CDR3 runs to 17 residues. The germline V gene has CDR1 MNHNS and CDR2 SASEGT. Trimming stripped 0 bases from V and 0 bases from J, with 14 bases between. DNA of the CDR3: TGTGCCAGCAGTGAAGCCATTGGACAGCCATCTAACTATGGCTACACCTTC. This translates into CASSEAIGQPSNYGYTF.

The CDR3: CASSQDSGLGGYTF. CDR3 DNA: TGTGCCAGCAGCCAAGATTCAGGGTTGGGTGGCTACACCTTC. The chain links TRBV3-1 (or the pseudogene TRBV3-2) to TRBJ1-2, with D possibly being TRBD1 (5 bases). Per the germline V gene, CDR1 is LGHDT and CDR2 is YNNKEL (reference sequence). The CDR3 is 14 amino acids. Trimming left V 0 bases short and J 7 bases short, with 12 bases between.

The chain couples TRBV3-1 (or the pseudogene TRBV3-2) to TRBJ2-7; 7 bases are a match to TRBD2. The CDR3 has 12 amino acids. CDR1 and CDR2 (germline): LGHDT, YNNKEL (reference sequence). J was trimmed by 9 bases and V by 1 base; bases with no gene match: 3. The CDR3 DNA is TGTGCCAGCAGCCAAGCTGCTAGCGGGCAGTACTTC. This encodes CASSQAASGQYF.

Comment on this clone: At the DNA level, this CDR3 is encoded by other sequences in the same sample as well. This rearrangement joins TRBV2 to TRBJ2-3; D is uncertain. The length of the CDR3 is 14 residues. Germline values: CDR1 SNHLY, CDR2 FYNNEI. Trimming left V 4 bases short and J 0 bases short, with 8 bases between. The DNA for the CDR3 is TGTGCCAGCAGTGTTCGAGGTAGCACAGATACGCAGTATTTT. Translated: CASSVRGSTDTQYF.

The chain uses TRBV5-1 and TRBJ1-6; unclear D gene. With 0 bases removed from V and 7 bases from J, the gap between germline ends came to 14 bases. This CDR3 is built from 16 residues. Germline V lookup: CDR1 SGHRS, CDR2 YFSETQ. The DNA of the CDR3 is TGCGCCAGCAGCTTGGCCTCGGGAGGGTCCAATTCACCCCTCCACTTT. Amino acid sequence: CASSLASGGSNSPLHF.